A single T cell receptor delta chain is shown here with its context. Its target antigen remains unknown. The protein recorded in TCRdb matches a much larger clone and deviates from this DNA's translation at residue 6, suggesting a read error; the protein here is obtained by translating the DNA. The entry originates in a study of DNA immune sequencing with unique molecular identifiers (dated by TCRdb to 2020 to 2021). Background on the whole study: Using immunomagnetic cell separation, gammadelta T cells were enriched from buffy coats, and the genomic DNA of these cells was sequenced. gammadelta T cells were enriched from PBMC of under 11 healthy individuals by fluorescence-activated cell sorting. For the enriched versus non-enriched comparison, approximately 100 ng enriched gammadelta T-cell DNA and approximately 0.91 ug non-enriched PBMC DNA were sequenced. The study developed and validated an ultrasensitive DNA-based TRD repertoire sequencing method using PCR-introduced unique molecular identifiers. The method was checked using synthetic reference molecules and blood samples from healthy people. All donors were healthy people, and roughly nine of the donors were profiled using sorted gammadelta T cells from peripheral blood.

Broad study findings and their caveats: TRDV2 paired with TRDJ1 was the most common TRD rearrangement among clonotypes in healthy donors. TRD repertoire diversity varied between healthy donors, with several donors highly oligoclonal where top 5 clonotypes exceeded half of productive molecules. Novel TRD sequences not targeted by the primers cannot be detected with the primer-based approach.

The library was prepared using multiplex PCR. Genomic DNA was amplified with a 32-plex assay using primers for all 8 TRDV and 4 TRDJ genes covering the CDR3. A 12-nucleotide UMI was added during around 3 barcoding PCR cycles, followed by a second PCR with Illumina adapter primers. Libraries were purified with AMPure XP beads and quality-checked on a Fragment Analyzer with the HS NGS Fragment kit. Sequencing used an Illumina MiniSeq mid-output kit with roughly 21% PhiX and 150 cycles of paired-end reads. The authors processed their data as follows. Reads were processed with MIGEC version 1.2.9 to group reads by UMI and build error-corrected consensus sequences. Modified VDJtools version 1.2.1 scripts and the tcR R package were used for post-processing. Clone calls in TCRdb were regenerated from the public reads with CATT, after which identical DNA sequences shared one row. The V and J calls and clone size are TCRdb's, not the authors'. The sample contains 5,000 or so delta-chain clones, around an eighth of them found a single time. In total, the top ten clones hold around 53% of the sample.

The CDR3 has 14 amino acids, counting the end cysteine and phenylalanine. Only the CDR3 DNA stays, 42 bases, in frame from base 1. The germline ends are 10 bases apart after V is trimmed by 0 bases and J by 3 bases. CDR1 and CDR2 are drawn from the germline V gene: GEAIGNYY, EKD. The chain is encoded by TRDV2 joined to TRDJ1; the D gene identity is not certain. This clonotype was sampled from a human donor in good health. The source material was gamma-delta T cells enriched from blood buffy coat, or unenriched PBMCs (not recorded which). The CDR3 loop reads CACDTDALPDKLIF. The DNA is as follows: TGTGCCTGTGACACCGACGCGCTACCCGATAAACTCATCTTT.